The sample holds a few counts of the clone carrying this T cell receptor beta chain. Its target is not known. TCRdb used MiXCR to reprocess the reads, holding one entry per CDR3 protein. Of 300,000 to 400,000 distinct CDR3 sequences in the sample, 25% to 30% were seen once. The CDR3 consists of 17 residues. With 3 bases clipped from V and 0 bases from J, the junction kept 8 bases outside the gene matches. Germline V gene lookup returns CDR1 LGHNT and CDR2 FRNRAP. The entry originates in a study of T cell repertoires in cytomegalovirus infection. Study background: CMV epitopes in the study were HLA-C-restricted (recently identified) and HLA-B-restricted (well studied). It can be stated that public TCR beta signatures indicated CMV infection as well as a matching HLA type.

Findings and caveats of the study: CMV carriers having the relevant HLA were flagged by cumulative public TCR beta family frequency. Dominating the ex vivo response were TCR beta clonotypes that were CMV-specific and HLA-C-restricted.

The source material was cultured PBMCs, sampled from culture after CMV antigen stimulation. The J gene is TRBJ2-1, the V gene TRBV12-5; 7 bases fit TRBD2. The TCR originated in a human donor in good health (CMV status not recorded). Some clones in this sample may be carry-over from other donors' samples. CDR3 region: CASGFGTTSSSYNEQFF. As DNA, the CDR3 is TGTGCTAGTGGTTTCGGGACGACTAGCAGCTCCTACAATGAGCAGTTCTTC.